A selection of T cell receptor beta chains follows, all from one sample in a study of Ad26.COV2.S vaccination and SARS-CoV-2 variants. Produced via immunoSEQ multiplex PCR; TCRdb's table is partial and in-frame only. The sample yields about 460,000 clones, about nine tenths seen once. The source material was peripheral blood, sampled in a trial of Ad26.COV2.S vaccine versus placebo. All receptors derive from a person aged 18 to 65 who received the Ad26.COV2.S COVID-19 vaccine or a placebo. Each CDR3 is given with its conserved first and last residue. The D gene is left open where the match is weak. Only some rows state a clone size, as once, few, many or a class for expanded clones.

clone_size	v_call	d_call	j_call	cdr3_nt	cdr3_aa
NA	TRBV19	NA	TRBJ2-5	TGTGCTTCGACAGGAACATTCCAAGAGACCCAGTACTTC	CASTGTFQETQYF
NA	TRBV12-3/TRBV12-4	NA	TRBJ2-7	TGTGCCAGCAGTCGGGGGACCTACGAGCAGTACTTC	CASSRGTYEQYF
NA	TRBV3-1/TRBV3-2	NA	TRBJ2-3	TGTGCCAGCAGCCAATTAACCACAGATACGCAGTATTTT	CASSQLTTDTQYF
NA	TRBV7-6	NA	TRBJ1-3	TGTGCCAGCAGCTGGGCTGACGGGAACACCATATATTTT	CASSWADGNTIYF
NA	TRBV20-1	NA	TRBJ1-1	TGCAGTGCTAGTTACGCAGGCATAGTAGCTGAAGCTTTCTTT	CSASYAGIVAEAFF
NA	TRBV7-2	TRBD2	TRBJ2-5	TGTGCCAGCAGCGTGGCCGGGACTAGCGCTCAAGAGACCCAGTACTTC	CASSVAGTSAQETQYF
NA	TRBV28	NA	TRBJ1-3	TGTGCCAGCAGTGGCTCAGGGTCGGCTGGAAACACCATATATTTT	CASSGSGSAGNTIYF
NA	TRBV27	TRBD2	TRBJ2-7	TGTGCCAGCAGTTTGTCCCCGGGACTAGGTTACGAGCAGTACTTC	CASSLSPGLGYEQYF
NA	TRBV19	NA	TRBJ2-3	TGTGCCAGTAGACCCAGCACCACAGATACGCAGTATTTT	CASRPSTTDTQYF
NA	TRBV29-1	NA	TRBJ2-3	TGCAGCGTTGAATCGTGGGGGACAAGCACAGATACGCAGTATTTT	CSVESWGTSTDTQYF
NA	TRBV7-3	NA	TRBJ2-1	TGTGCCAGCAGCCTCGGAGAAAGCTCCTACAATGAGCAGTTCTTC	CASSLGESSYNEQFF
NA	TRBV27	TRBD1	TRBJ1-1	TGTGCCAGCAGTCCACAGGGGGTACTCACTGAAGCTTTCTTT	CASSPQGVLTEAFF
NA	TRBV19	NA	TRBJ2-5	TGTGCCAGTAGTATAGTTGGGTCCCAAGAGACCCAGTACTTC	CASSIVGSQETQYF
NA	TRBV27	NA	TRBJ1-1	TGTGCCACCCATCAGAACACTGAAGCTTTCTTT	CATHQNTEAFF
NA	TRBV2	NA	TRBJ1-1	TGTGCCAGCAGTGGCGTGGGGTATACTGAAGCTTTCTTT	CASSGVGYTEAFF
few	TRBV4-1	TRBD1	TRBJ1-3	TGCGCCAGCAGCCACGACAGGGGATTTCCTGGAAACACCATATATTTT	CASSHDRGFPGNTIYF
once	TRBV4-2	TRBD1	TRBJ1-1	TGTGCCAGCAGCCCATCCAACAGGGGGCTGAACACTGAAGCTTTCTTT	CASSPSNRGLNTEAFF
NA	TRBV7-9	NA	TRBJ2-7	TGTGCCAGCAGCTTAAGTCACGGAGGGGAGCAGTACTTC	CASSLSHGGEQYF
few	TRBV27	NA	TRBJ2-7	TGTGCCAGCAGTTCGTGGGACTTCCAGAGCTCCTACGAGCAGTACTTC	CASSSWDFQSSYEQYF
NA	TRBV5-1	TRBD1	TRBJ2-7	TGCGCCAGCAGCTCCGGGACAGGGGCGTATGAGCAGTACTTC	CASSSGTGAYEQYF
NA	TRBV6-1	NA	TRBJ2-6	TGTGCCAGCAGTGAGGAGGCTGTCTACTCTGGGGCCAACGTCCTGACTTTC	CASSEEAVYSGANVLTF
NA	TRBV4-3	NA	TRBJ2-5	TGCGCCAGCAGCCCCCTCGGGTCGACAGAAGAGACCCAGTACTTC	CASSPLGSTEETQYF
NA	TRBV6-5	NA	TRBJ1-4	TGTGCCAGCAGTTACCAGGGACGAGGAAATGAAAAACTGTTTTTT	CASSYQGRGNEKLFF
NA	TRBV12-3/TRBV12-4	NA	TRBJ1-2	TGTGCCAGCAGCCTGGGGGCCGGCTATGGCTACACCTTC	CASSLGAGYGYTF
NA	TRBV6-5	TRBD1	TRBJ1-5	TGTGCCAGCACCTCAGGGGGACGGCCCCAGCATTTT	CASTSGGRPQHF
NA	TRBV3-1/TRBV3-2	NA	TRBJ1-4	TGTGCCAGCACCCCAAGAGGGCAGGATGGCGAAAAACTGTTTTTT	CASTPRGQDGEKLFF
NA	TRBV28	NA	TRBJ2-6	TGTGCCAGCAGTTTATCCGGGGGCTGGCCCACTGGGGCCAACGTCCTGACTTTC	CASSLSGGWPTGANVLTF
NA	TRBV20-1	NA	TRBJ1-2	TGCAGTGCTAGAACAAGGTTTGGCTACACCTTC	CSARTRFGYTF
NA	TRBV7-8	TRBD2	TRBJ2-7	TGTGCCAGCAGCTCGGGACTAGCGGGAGGCCACGAGCAGTACTTC	CASSSGLAGGHEQYF
NA	TRBV3-1/TRBV3-2	NA	TRBJ1-2	TGTGCCAGCAGCCAGAATACTAACTATGGCTACACCTTC	CASSQNTNYGYTF
NA	TRBV25-1	NA	TRBJ1-5	TGTGCCAGCAGGGCTGACCGACAGGCCCCTAGCAATCAGCCCCAGCATTTT	CASRADRQAPSNQPQHF
NA	TRBV9	TRBD2	TRBJ2-1	TGTGCCAGCAGCCAGGGACTAGCGGGAGCCTATGAGCAGTTCTTC	CASSQGLAGAYEQFF
NA	TRBV7-9	NA	TRBJ2-7	TGTGCCAGCAGCTTAGGGGGCGGACAGTCCTACGAGCAGTACTTC	CASSLGGGQSYEQYF
few	TRBV6-5	NA	TRBJ2-7	TGTGCCAGCCGCCTCGGCGCTCACGAGCAGTACTTC	CASRLGAHEQYF
once	TRBV5-1	NA	TRBJ1-2	TGCGCCAGCAGCTTGACCGGACATCCCAACTATGGCTACACCTTC	CASSLTGHPNYGYTF
NA	TRBV5-8	NA	TRBJ1-2	TGTGCCAGCAGCTTCGACAGTTTCTATGGCTACACCTTC	CASSFDSFYGYTF
NA	TRBV6-5	NA	TRBJ1-2	TGTGCCAGCAGCCTCTTCATCTCCTATGGCTACACCTTC	CASSLFISYGYTF
NA	TRBV4-2	NA	TRBJ1-1	TGTGCCAGCAGCCAAGAACGGGGAGGTGGCACTGAAGCTTTCTTT	CASSQERGGGTEAFF
NA	TRBV15	NA	TRBJ1-3	TGTGCCACCAGCAGAGATTATCACAGGGTGAGCGGAAACACCATATATTTT	CATSRDYHRVSGNTIYF
NA	TRBV9	NA	TRBJ1-5	TGTGCCAGCAGCCTCAGGGGATCGGGTCAGCCCCAGCATTTT	CASSLRGSGQPQHF
NA	TRBV28	NA	TRBJ2-7	TGTGCCAGCACCCTCACAGGCAACGAGCAGTACTTC	CASTLTGNEQYF
NA	TRBV7-9	TRBD2	TRBJ2-1	TGTGCCAGCAGATCAAAGCGGGGGAGCTCCTACAATGAGCAGTTCTTC	CASRSKRGSSYNEQFF
NA	TRBV7-9	NA	TRBJ1-4	TGTGCCAGCAGCTGGGGGGCCACTAATGAAAAACTGTTTTTT	CASSWGATNEKLFF
NA	TRBV5-4	NA	TRBJ2-1	TGTGCCAGCAGTCCTTGGACGCTGGGCCCCCGTGAGCAGTTCTTC	CASSPWTLGPREQFF
NA	TRBV19	TRBD2	TRBJ2-7	TGTGCCAGTAGTAAAGCGGGAAACTACGAGCAGTACTTC	CASSKAGNYEQYF
NA	TRBV24-1	NA	TRBJ1-4	TGTGCCACCAGTGATTTGTGCCCTGATAAAATGAGGGGATGGGACGCTAATGAAAAACTGTTTTTT	CATSDLCPDKMRGWDANEKLFF
NA	TRBV28	NA	TRBJ1-2	TGTGCCAGCAGCGAGAACTATGGCTACACCTTC	CASSENYGYTF